This is a list of T cell receptor beta chains from one sample in a study of T cell responses to AZD1222 COVID-19 vaccine. Using immunoSEQ multiplex PCR, the repertoire was profiled, and TCRdb retains in-frame clones only, with some absent. Counted here are about 120,000 clones, about 93% occurring once; the ten biggest clones make up approximately 5%. The sample was peripheral blood, taken 28 days after the second AZD1222 dose. The receptors originated from an adult who received the AZD1222 COVID-19 vaccine. Both conserved end residues are part of each CDR3. Fields, in order: clone size, J gene, CDR3 length, D gene, V gene, CDR3 protein, CDR3 DNA. A D gene is named only where the DNA matches it firmly. Size values are once, few and many counts, or a class for expanded clones, and some rows have none.

clone size: .
J gene: TRBJ2-1
CDR3 length: 18
D gene: TRBD2
V gene: TRBV11-3
CDR3 protein: CASSLDKASGSSRGEQFF
CDR3 DNA: TGTGCCAGCAGCTTAGATAAGGCTAGCGGGAGTTCGAGGGGTGAGCAGTTCTTC

clone size: .
J gene: TRBJ1-1
CDR3 length: 12
D gene: TRBD1
V gene: TRBV25-1
CDR3 protein: CARNTGDTEAFF
CDR3 DNA: TGTGCCCGAAATACAGGGGACACTGAAGCTTTCTTT

clone size: once
J gene: TRBJ2-7
CDR3 length: 15
D gene: TRBD2
V gene: TRBV4-2
CDR3 protein: CASSRSASGGNEQYF
CDR3 DNA: TGTGCCAGCAGCCGGTCGGCTAGCGGTGGCAACGAGCAGTACTTC

clone size: .
J gene: TRBJ1-3
CDR3 length: 13
D gene: .
V gene: TRBV19
CDR3 protein: CASSSSGGNTIYF
CDR3 DNA: TGTGCCAGTAGTTCGTCGGGTGGAAACACCATATATTTT

clone size: .
J gene: TRBJ1-2
CDR3 length: 15
D gene: TRBD1
V gene: TRBV4-3
CDR3 protein: CASSQDKTGDYGYTF
CDR3 DNA: TGCGCCAGCAGCCAAGATAAGACAGGGGACTATGGCTACACCTTC

clone size: .
J gene: TRBJ1-1
CDR3 length: 12
D gene: .
V gene: TRBV7-9
CDR3 protein: CASTVSDTEAFF
CDR3 DNA: TGTGCCAGCACCGTCTCGGACACTGAAGCTTTCTTT

clone size: .
J gene: TRBJ2-3
CDR3 length: 15
D gene: .
V gene: TRBV10-3
CDR3 protein: CAISERNRETDTQYF
CDR3 DNA: TGTGCCATCAGTGAGAGGAACAGGGAGACAGATACGCAGTATTTT

clone size: .
J gene: TRBJ1-4
CDR3 length: 16
D gene: .
V gene: TRBV5-1
CDR3 protein: CASSTGPYSFNEKLFF
CDR3 DNA: TGCGCCAGCAGCACGGGCCCGTATTCTTTTAATGAAAAACTGTTTTTT

clone size: few
J gene: TRBJ1-3
CDR3 length: 15
D gene: .
V gene: TRBV6-5
CDR3 protein: CASRQTLDSGNTIYF
CDR3 DNA: TGTGCCAGCAGGCAAACTCTGGATTCTGGAAACACCATATATTTT

clone size: .
J gene: TRBJ1-6
CDR3 length: 17
D gene: .
V gene: TRBV7-2
CDR3 protein: CASSSFRGSSYNSPLHF
CDR3 DNA: TGTGCCAGCAGCTCTTTCCGGGGTAGCTCCTATAATTCACCCCTCCACTTT

clone size: .
J gene: TRBJ2-3
CDR3 length: 15
D gene: TRBD1
V gene: TRBV7-2
CDR3 protein: CASSIGQGGTDTQYF
CDR3 DNA: TGTGCCAGCAGCATAGGACAGGGGGGCACAGATACGCAGTATTTT

clone size: .
J gene: TRBJ2-1
CDR3 length: 14
D gene: .
V gene: TRBV5-6
CDR3 protein: CASSLGDHNNEQFF
CDR3 DNA: TGTGCCAGCAGCTTGGGGGACCACAACAATGAGCAGTTCTTC

clone size: .
J gene: TRBJ2-1
CDR3 length: 16
D gene: TRBD2
V gene: TRBV9
CDR3 protein: CASSSGSGGLGNEQFF
CDR3 DNA: TGTGCCAGCAGCTCAGGGAGCGGGGGGTTAGGGAATGAGCAGTTCTTC

clone size: .
J gene: TRBJ2-7
CDR3 length: 15
D gene: .
V gene: TRBV2
CDR3 protein: CASSDRSTSSYEQYF
CDR3 DNA: TGTGCCAGCAGTGATCGGAGCACAAGCTCCTACGAGCAGTACTTC

clone size: .
J gene: TRBJ1-1
CDR3 length: 13
D gene: TRBD1
V gene: TRBV6-6
CDR3 protein: CASRDRAGTEAFF
CDR3 DNA: TGTGCCAGCCGGGACAGGGCAGGCACTGAAGCTTTCTTT

clone size: .
J gene: TRBJ1-2
CDR3 length: 15
D gene: .
V gene: TRBV18
CDR3 protein: CASSRKGDRVDGYTF
CDR3 DNA: TGTGCCAGCTCACGGAAGGGTGATAGGGTTGACGGCTACACCTTC

clone size: .
J gene: TRBJ1-2
CDR3 length: 13
D gene: TRBD1
V gene: TRBV28
CDR3 protein: CASSSDRVDGYTF
CDR3 DNA: TGTGCCAGCAGTTCGGACAGGGTGGATGGCTACACCTTC

clone size: .
J gene: TRBJ2-7
CDR3 length: 14
D gene: .
V gene: TRBV25-1
CDR3 protein: CASSERQIGGEQYF
CDR3 DNA: TGTGCCAGCAGTGAAAGGCAGATTGGGGGAGAGCAGTACTTC

clone size: .
J gene: TRBJ1-2
CDR3 length: 14
D gene: TRBD1
V gene: TRBV9
CDR3 protein: CASTIDPEQGEPTF
CDR3 DNA: TGTGCCAGCACCATAGACCCCGAACAGGGGGAACCTACCTTC

clone size: .
J gene: TRBJ2-1
CDR3 length: 17
D gene: .
V gene: TRBV7-2
CDR3 protein: CASSLAPGLSSYNEQFF
CDR3 DNA: TGTGCCAGCAGCTTAGCGCCAGGCCTGAGCTCCTACAATGAGCAGTTCTTC

clone size: once
J gene: TRBJ2-1
CDR3 length: 16
D gene: .
V gene: TRBV4-1
CDR3 protein: CASSQGLFLGYNEQFF
CDR3 DNA: TGCGCCAGCAGCCAAGGACTGTTTTTGGGGTACAATGAGCAGTTCTTC

clone size: .
J gene: TRBJ2-1
CDR3 length: 15
D gene: TRBD2
V gene: TRBV7-6
CDR3 protein: CASSSIAGGPVEQFF
CDR3 DNA: TGTGCCAGCAGCTCGATAGCGGGGGGGCCCGTTGAGCAGTTCTTC

clone size: .
J gene: TRBJ1-4
CDR3 length: 15
D gene: .
V gene: TRBV5-1
CDR3 protein: CASSFDLGLGEKLFF
CDR3 DNA: TGCGCCAGCAGCTTTGACTTGGGGCTCGGCGAAAAACTGTTTTTT

clone size: .
J gene: TRBJ1-1
CDR3 length: 15
D gene: .
V gene: TRBV5-6
CDR3 protein: CASSLWGLMNTEAFF
CDR3 DNA: TGTGCCAGCAGCTTGTGGGGACTAATGAACACTGAAGCTTTCTTT

clone size: .
J gene: TRBJ2-7
CDR3 length: 15
D gene: TRBD2
V gene: TRBV6-5
CDR3 protein: CASTRLAGGPYEQYF
CDR3 DNA: TGTGCCAGCACCAGACTAGCGGGGGGTCCCTACGAGCAGTACTTC

clone size: .
J gene: TRBJ2-3
CDR3 length: 13
D gene: TRBD1
V gene: TRBV30
CDR3 protein: CAWNRGSTDTQYF
CDR3 DNA: TGTGCCTGGAACAGGGGCAGCACAGATACGCAGTATTTT

clone size: .
J gene: TRBJ1-1
CDR3 length: 14
D gene: .
V gene: TRBV7-8
CDR3 protein: CASSPLTTGSAAFF
CDR3 DNA: TGTGCCAGCAGCCCCTTAACTACGGGGTCTGCAGCTTTCTTT

clone size: .
J gene: TRBJ1-2
CDR3 length: 15
D gene: .
V gene: TRBV4-3
CDR3 protein: CASSQVETGRYGYTF
CDR3 DNA: TGCGCCAGCAGCCAAGTAGAAACAGGCCGCTATGGCTACACCTTC

clone size: .
J gene: TRBJ2-5
CDR3 length: 14
D gene: .
V gene: TRBV18
CDR3 protein: CASSPPSPQETQYF
CDR3 DNA: TGTGCCAGCTCACCACCCTCACCCCAAGAGACCCAGTACTTC

clone size: .
J gene: TRBJ1-2
CDR3 length: 12
D gene: .
V gene: TRBV7-9
CDR3 protein: CASRPGSWGYTF
CDR3 DNA: TGTGCCAGCAGACCAGGGTCCTGGGGCTACACCTTC

clone size: .
J gene: TRBJ1-1
CDR3 length: 15
D gene: .
V gene: TRBV6-2/TRBV6-3
CDR3 protein: CASSYNPPLNTEAFF
CDR3 DNA: TGTGCCAGCAGTTACAACCCACCCCTCAACACTGAAGCTTTCTTT

clone size: .
J gene: TRBJ2-7
CDR3 length: 16
D gene: .
V gene: TRBV4-3
CDR3 protein: CASSQDSRGPSYEQYF
CDR3 DNA: TGCGCCAGCAGCCAAGACTCCAGGGGCCCCTCCTACGAGCAGTACTTC

clone size: .
J gene: TRBJ1-1
CDR3 length: 12
D gene: .
V gene: TRBV6-5
CDR3 protein: CASNTLGTEAFF
CDR3 DNA: TGTGCCAGCAACACTCTGGGGACTGAAGCTTTCTTT

clone size: .
J gene: TRBJ1-2
CDR3 length: 14
D gene: .
V gene: TRBV19
CDR3 protein: CASSTTGPGYGYTF
CDR3 DNA: TGTGCCAGTAGCACAACTGGACCAGGCTATGGCTACACCTTC

clone size: .
J gene: TRBJ2-1
CDR3 length: 11
D gene: .
V gene: TRBV10-2
CDR3 protein: CASSANNEQFF
CDR3 DNA: TGCGCCAGCAGCGCTAACAATGAGCAGTTCTTC

clone size: .
J gene: TRBJ2-4
CDR3 length: 14
D gene: .
V gene: TRBV15
CDR3 protein: CATSFLGGSDIQYF
CDR3 DNA: TGTGCCACCAGCTTCCTGGGAGGATCTGACATTCAGTACTTC

clone size: .
J gene: TRBJ2-7
CDR3 length: 15
D gene: .
V gene: TRBV27
CDR3 protein: CASRRTELASYEQYF
CDR3 DNA: TGTGCCAGCAGGCGTACAGAATTGGCCTCCTACGAGCAGTACTTC

clone size: .
J gene: TRBJ2-1
CDR3 length: 13
D gene: .
V gene: TRBV3-1/TRBV3-2
CDR3 protein: CASSQVHWGEQFF
CDR3 DNA: TGTGCCAGCAGCCAGGTACACTGGGGTGAGCAGTTCTTC

clone size: few
J gene: TRBJ2-6
CDR3 length: 13
D gene: .
V gene: TRBV12-3/TRBV12-4
CDR3 protein: CASSWGGANVLTF
CDR3 DNA: TGTGCCAGCAGTTGGGGTGGGGCCAACGTCCTGACTTTC

clone size: .
J gene: TRBJ2-3
CDR3 length: 15
D gene: .
V gene: TRBV5-4
CDR3 protein: CASSHGSRGTDTQYF
CDR3 DNA: TGTGCCAGCAGCCACGGGAGTAGGGGCACAGATACGCAGTATTTT

clone size: once
J gene: TRBJ2-5
CDR3 length: 14
D gene: .
V gene: TRBV7-2
CDR3 protein: CASKVGGPEETQYF
CDR3 DNA: TGTGCCAGCAAGGTCGGGGGGCCCGAAGAGACCCAGTACTTC

clone size: .
J gene: TRBJ2-7
CDR3 length: 14
D gene: TRBD2
V gene: TRBV4-1
CDR3 protein: CASSLAGGSYEQYF
CDR3 DNA: TGCGCCAGCAGCCTGGCGGGAGGCTCCTACGAGCAGTACTTC

clone size: once
J gene: TRBJ1-5
CDR3 length: 12
D gene: .
V gene: TRBV11-2
CDR3 protein: CASSRMGQPQHF
CDR3 DNA: TGTGCCAGCAGCCGCATGGGTCAGCCCCAGCATTTT

clone size: .
J gene: TRBJ2-7
CDR3 length: 15
D gene: .
V gene: TRBV19
CDR3 protein: CASSAYREGTYEQYF
CDR3 DNA: TGTGCCAGTAGTGCGTACAGGGAGGGGACCTACGAGCAGTACTTC

clone size: .
J gene: TRBJ2-7
CDR3 length: 14
D gene: .
V gene: TRBV6-2/TRBV6-3
CDR3 protein: CASSQFKNTYEQYF
CDR3 DNA: TGTGCCAGCAGTCAATTCAAAAACACCTACGAGCAGTACTTC

clone size: .
J gene: TRBJ2-3
CDR3 length: 16
D gene: .
V gene: TRBV7-2
CDR3 protein: CASSFMSHIGTDTQYF
CDR3 DNA: TGTGCCAGCAGCTTCATGAGCCACATAGGCACAGATACGCAGTATTTT

clone size: .
J gene: TRBJ2-1
CDR3 length: 15
D gene: .
V gene: TRBV7-8
CDR3 protein: CASSSRQLSYNEQFF
CDR3 DNA: TGTGCCAGCAGCTCCCGTCAACTCTCCTACAATGAGCAGTTCTTC

clone size: .
J gene: TRBJ1-1
CDR3 length: 14
D gene: .
V gene: TRBV15
CDR3 protein: CATSIQGRITEAFF
CDR3 DNA: TGTGCCACCAGCATACAGGGACGGATCACTGAAGCTTTCTTT

clone size: .
J gene: TRBJ1-5
CDR3 length: 16
D gene: .
V gene: TRBV30
CDR3 protein: CAWSVAGAPSNQPQHF
CDR3 DNA: TGTGCCTGGAGTGTAGCAGGGGCCCCTAGCAATCAGCCCCAGCATTTT

clone size: .
J gene: TRBJ2-3
CDR3 length: 13
D gene: .
V gene: TRBV6-5
CDR3 protein: CASRLPRTDTQYF
CDR3 DNA: TGTGCCAGCAGGTTACCGCGCACAGATACGCAGTATTTT

clone size: .
J gene: TRBJ1-1
CDR3 length: 14
D gene: TRBD1
V gene: TRBV18
CDR3 protein: CASSEDRGHTEAFF
CDR3 DNA: TGTGCCAGCTCAGAGGACAGGGGGCATACTGAAGCTTTCTTT